This TCR beta chain was captured in a study of blood T cell repertoires in COVID-19. This CDR3 is 17 amino acids long. J gave up 2 bases and V 3 bases, and 12 bases lay outside the gene matches. Germline V gives CDR1 KGHSH, CDR2 LQKENI. Produced via immunoSEQ multiplex PCR; TCRdb's table is partial and in-frame only. The table records over 100,000 clones, 70% to 90% of them present only once. Sequencing was performed on peripheral blood. This sequence originates from a human donor in a cohort sampled during active COVID-19. This rearrangement joins TRBV18 to TRBJ2-7; 8 bases line up with TRBD1. The CDR3 spells CASSPLTSGTGTYEQYF. The DNA of the CDR3 is TGTGCCAGCTCACCTTTAACGTCCGGGACAGGCACCTACGAGCAGTACTTC.